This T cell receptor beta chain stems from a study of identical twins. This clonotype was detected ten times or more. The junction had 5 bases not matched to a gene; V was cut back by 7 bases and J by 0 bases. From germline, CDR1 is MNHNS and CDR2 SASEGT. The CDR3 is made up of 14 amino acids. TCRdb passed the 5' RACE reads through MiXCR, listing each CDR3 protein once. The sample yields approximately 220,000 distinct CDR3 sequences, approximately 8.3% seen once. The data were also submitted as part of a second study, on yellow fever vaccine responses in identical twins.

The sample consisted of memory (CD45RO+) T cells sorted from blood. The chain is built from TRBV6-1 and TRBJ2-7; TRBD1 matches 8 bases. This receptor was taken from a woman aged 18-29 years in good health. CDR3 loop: CASTRQGTSYEQYF. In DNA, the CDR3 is TGTGCCAGCACCAGACAGGGGACCTCCTACGAGCAGTACTTC.